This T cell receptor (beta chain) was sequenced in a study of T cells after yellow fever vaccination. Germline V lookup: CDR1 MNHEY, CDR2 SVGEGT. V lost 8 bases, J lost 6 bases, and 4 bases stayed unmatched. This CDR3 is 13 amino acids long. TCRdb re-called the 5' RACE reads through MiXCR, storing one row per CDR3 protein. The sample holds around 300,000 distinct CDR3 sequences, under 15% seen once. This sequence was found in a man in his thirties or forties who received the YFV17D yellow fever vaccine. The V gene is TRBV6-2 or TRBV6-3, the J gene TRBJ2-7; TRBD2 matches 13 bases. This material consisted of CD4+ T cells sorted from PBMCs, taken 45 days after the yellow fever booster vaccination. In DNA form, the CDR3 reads TGTGCCAGCTCGCGACTAGCGGGAGGCGAGCAGTACTTC. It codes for CASSRLAGGEQYF.